Shown below are 23 T cell receptor beta chains from a single sample sequenced in a study of cytomegalovirus exposure and HLA in healthy donors. This PCR relied on a set of 60 Vbeta primers and 13 Jbeta primers. Data came from immunoSEQ multiplex PCR; TCRdb stores just in-frame clones and leaves some out. The sample records 80,000 to 100,000 clones, about two thirds being singletons. Specimen: PBMCs. These receptor sequences come from a female donor in good health and CMV-seronegative.

This chain uses TRBV4-1 with TRBJ2-7, with unresolved D. With 0 bases removed from V and 12 bases from J, the gap between germline ends came to 12 bases. The CDR3 runs to 12 residues. Germline CDR1 MGHRA, CDR2 YSYEKL. The DNA of the CDR3 is TGCGCCAGCAGCCAAGATCTTACTCCCCGGTACTTC. This translates into CASSQDLTPRYF.

This sequence joins TRBV5-5 and TRBJ1-2; D is possibly TRBD1 (5 bases). The CDR3 extends over 13 amino acids. With 1 base removed from V and 8 bases from J, the gap between germline ends came to 12 bases. Germline CDR1 reads SGHKS; CDR2 reads YYEKEE (reference sequence). The CDR3 protein is CASSLYAGHGYTF. The CDR3 bases are TGTGCCAGCAGCTTGTATGCAGGGCACGGCTACACCTTC.

The V and J genes are TRBV28 and TRBJ2-2; 10 nucleotides agree with TRBD2. J lost 6 bases, V lost 6 bases, and 7 bases had no gene match. The germline V gene has CDR1 MDHEN and CDR2 SYDVKM. The CDR3 has 15 residues. The CDR3 loop is CASRALAGVPGELFF. Written as DNA, the CDR3 is TGTGCCAGCAGAGCCCTAGCGGGAGTTCCCGGGGAGCTGTTTTTT.

The sample holds one count of this clone. CDR3 nucleotides: TGTGCCAGCAGCCTAACAGACCAGGATGGCTACACCTTC. Translation: CASSLTDQDGYTF. This sequence joins TRBV7-9 and TRBJ1-2; D not certain. The CDR3 covers 13 residues. The germline V gene has CDR1 SEHNR and CDR2 FQNEAQ (reference sequence). Deletions cut 5 bases from V and 6 bases from J, with 13 bases between.

The chain joins TRBV29-1 to TRBJ2-5; tentative D call: TRBD1 (6 bases). Per germline, CDR1 SQVTM and CDR2 ANQGSEA. Deletions cut 3 bases from V and 5 bases from J, with 13 bases between. This CDR3 is 13 amino acids long. The CDR3 DNA reads as TGCAGCGTTGATCTGGGGGCCGTGGAGACCCAGTACTTC. It encodes CSVDLGAVETQYF.

The chain joins TRBV19 to TRBJ1-3; 7 positions agree with TRBD1. Trimming cost V 4 bases and J 0 bases; bases outside gene matches: 12. CDR1 and CDR2 (germline): LNHDA, SQIVND (reference sequence). CDR3 length: 18 residues. The CDR3 sequence: CASSNLGTAAFSGNTIYF. The CDR3 region has the DNA TGTGCCAGTAGTAACCTCGGGACAGCTGCCTTCTCTGGAAACACCATATATTTT.

This clone was counted only a few times. The CDR3 DNA reads TGTGCCAGCAGACCCGGGACAGAGAACACTGAAGCTTTCTTT. Encoded protein: CASRPGTENTEAFF. This chain links TRBV7-9 with TRBJ1-1; 7 nucleotides match TRBD1. With 6 bases clipped from V and 1 base from J, the junction kept 5 bases outside the gene matches. The CDR3 runs 14 residues. From germline, CDR1 is SEHNR and CDR2 FQNEAQ (reference sequence).

The chain uses TRBV27 and TRBJ2-5; D gene ambiguous. In germline, CDR1 is MNHEY, CDR2 SMNVEV (reference sequence). Between the trimmed V and J ends, which lost 2 bases and 7 bases, there was a span of 14 bases. This CDR3 has 14 amino acids. The CDR3 is CASSLGFPRWTQYF. Written as DNA, the CDR3 is TGTGCCAGCAGTTTAGGATTCCCTAGGTGGACCCAGTACTTC.

In this sample, this clone turned up once. This rearrangement joins TRBV7-2 to TRBJ1-1; D is unresolved. V lost 6 bases and J 12 bases, leaving 14 bases between the germline ends. This CDR3 comprises 11 residues. Germline assignment: CDR1 SGHTA and CDR2 FQGNSA. The CDR3: CASRSGRGTFF. The CDR3 DNA reads TGTGCCAGCAGATCTGGACGGGGAACTTTCTTT.

There are a few counts of this clone. The V call is TRBV29-1, the J call TRBJ2-7; D may be TRBD2 (7 bases). Trimming pared 4 bases from V and 3 bases from J, leaving 16 bases between. CDR1 and CDR2 from the germline V gene are SQVTM and ANQGSEA. The CDR3 is 14 amino acids. CDR3 residues: CSVGAGGAYYEQYF. The CDR3 bases are TGCAGCGTTGGGGCTGGGGGGGCATACTACGAGCAGTACTTC.

This sequence joins TRBV7-6 and TRBJ2-7; D unclear. The germline V and J ends were trimmed by 4 bases and 4 bases, with 11 bases remaining between them. The germline CDR1 and CDR2 sequences are SGHVS and FNYEAQ. This CDR3 contains 13 residues. This chain's CDR3 is CASSSKVGYEQYF. CDR3 DNA: TGTGCCAGCAGCTCAAAAGTCGGGTACGAGCAGTACTTC.

The sample holds a few counts of this clone. The V and J genes are TRBV11-3 and TRBJ2-5; 9 bases line up with TRBD1. The end of the DNA aligns better with TRBJ2-7, so the J call may be wrong. Per germline, CDR1 SGHNT and CDR2 YENEEA. There are 14 residues in the CDR3. The CDR3 sequence is CASSLRDRAYEQYF. Written as DNA, the CDR3 is TGTGCCAGCAGCCTGCGGGACAGGGCTTACGAGCAGTACTTC.

The V and J genes are TRBV25-1 and TRBJ1-1, with no clear D. V was shortened by 4 bases and J by 11 bases, with 17 bases between the two germline ends. From germline, CDR1 is MGHDK and CDR2 SYGVNS. The CDR3 has 13 amino acids. The CDR3 region is CASSGAYGLWAFF. The CDR3 nucleotides read TGTGCCAGCAGTGGGGCCTACGGCTTGTGGGCTTTCTTT. The whole variable domain, filled in from reference TRBV25-1 and TRBJ1-1, reads EADIYQTPRYLVIGTGKKITLECSQTMGHDKMYWYQQDPGMELHLIHYSYGVNSTEKGDLSSESTVSRIRTEHFPLTLESARPSHTSQYLCASSGAYGLWAFFGQGTRLTVV.

For this clone: Mismatch with germline at one junction end may stem from a read error. V gene TRBV5-4 combines with J gene TRBJ1-4, with D uncertain. This CDR3 comprises 9 residues. CDR1 is SGHNT, CDR2 YYREEE, per germline (reference sequence). The CDR3 loop reads CASTQRPVF. The CDR3 DNA follows: TGTGCCAGCACTCAGCGCCCGGTTTTT.

The rearrangement links TRBV4-3 to TRBJ1-2; 8 bases are a match to TRBD1. CDR3 length: 15 amino acids. Per germline, CDR1 LGHNA and CDR2 YSLEER. Unmatched junction bases numbered 4, after V lost 0 bases and J lost 4 bases. The CDR3 reads CASSQDRDRPYGYTF. CDR3 bases: TGCGCCAGCAGCCAAGATCGGGACAGGCCCTATGGCTACACCTTC.

The rearrangement joins TRBV2 to TRBJ2-7; TRBD1 might be the D (5 bases). Germline values: CDR1 SNHLY, CDR2 FYNNEI. The CDR3 is 12 residues long. The V end lost 6 bases, the J end lost 6 bases, and 12 bases lay between the germline ends. In DNA form, the CDR3 reads TGTGCCAGCAGCCTCAGGGTAGGCGAGCAGTACTTC. Translation: CASSLRVGEQYF.

The chain combines TRBV10-3 with TRBJ2-1, with 10 bases identical to TRBD2. Germline values: CDR1 ENHRY, CDR2 SYGVKD. Trimming at V came to 8 bases and at J to 6 bases, leaving 4 bases not matched to a gene. The CDR3 runs to 13 residues. CDR3: CAIQRGGLNEQFF. The CDR3 bases are TGTGCCATCCAGCGGGGGGGCCTCAATGAGCAGTTCTTC.

This clone has a handful of counts. V usage is TRBV30 and J usage is TRBJ1-1, with TRBD1 identical over 8 bases. Losses at the gene ends were 3 bases for V and 1 base for J; bases not matched to a gene: 4. This CDR3 has 14 amino acids. CDR1 and CDR2 (germline): GTSNPN, SVGIG (reference sequence). The CDR3 region is CAWRSGGRNTEAFF. For the CDR3, the DNA is TGTGCCTGGAGGTCAGGGGGCAGGAACACTGAAGCTTTCTTT.

Only a few counts were recorded for this clone. The chain uses TRBV30 and TRBJ2-2; possibly TRBD2 for D (7 bases). The CDR3 has 13 residues. Trimming took off 0 bases at V and 6 bases at J, with 8 bases between the two ends. Looked up from germline, CDR1 is GTSNPN and CDR2 is SVGIG (reference sequence). CDR3 residues: CAWSVGGAGELFF. CDR3 nucleotides: TGTGCCTGGAGTGTAGGGGGGGCCGGGGAGCTGTTTTTT.

This clone was observed once. Its ends do not fully match the called genes, so a read error is possible. The chain employs TRBV7-7 and TRBJ2-6; D call uncertain. CDR3 length: 14 residues. Germline assignment: CDR1 SSHAT and CDR2 FNYEAQ (reference sequence). The CDR3 DNA is TGTGCTAGCAGCCCACTTACTGGGGCCAACGTCCTGACTTTC. Translating gives CASSPLTGANVLTF.

The sample holds a few counts of this clone. The rearrangement links TRBV9 to TRBJ2-1; TRBD2 aligns across 13 bases. Germline values: CDR1 SGDLS, CDR2 YYNGEE. V lost 0 bases and J lost 4; bases outside the gene matches: 1. The CDR3 runs to 16 residues. The CDR3 nucleotides read TGTGCCAGCAGCGTAGGGACTAGCGGGGGATACAATGAGCAGTTCTTC. This gives the protein CASSVGTSGGYNEQFF.

The chain joins TRBV5-4 to TRBJ1-2, with TRBD1 identical over 10 bases. With 0 bases clipped from V and 4 bases from J, the junction kept 6 bases outside the gene matches. Looked up from germline, CDR1 is SGHNT and CDR2 is YYREEE (reference sequence). The CDR3 contains 16 residues. The CDR3 region has the DNA TGTGCCAGCAGCTTGGCACGACAGGGGGCGGCCTATGGCTACACCTTC. This codes for CASSLARQGAAYGYTF.

J is TRBJ2-3 and V is TRBV29-1, with 8 bases lining up with TRBD2. The junction had 19 bases not matched to a gene; V was cut back by 8 bases and J by 3 bases. Germline V gene data show CDR1 as SQVTM and CDR2 as ANQGSEA. The length of the CDR3 is 17 residues. The CDR3 reads CSRPMGGVRLATDTQYF. The CDR3 nucleotides read TGCAGCCGCCCGATGGGGGGGGTGCGACTAGCGACAGATACGCAGTATTTT.